One and the same sample provided the 2 T cell receptor beta chains below, sequenced in a study of T cells in tuberculosis (dated by TCRdb to 2016 to 2019). Library preparation used the immunoSEQ multiplex PCR assay. The immuneACCESS repertoire file appears here via TCRdb, limited to in-frame rearrangements. These files lack a portion of the clones; in checked studies, under half of the deficit traces to unresolved V genes, and the cause of the others is not known. In all, the sample holds 35,000 to 55,000 clones, and 90% to 95% of those were seen once. The ten largest make up under 2% of the sample. What was sequenced was PBMCs. These receptors came from a donor aged 5-35 years with latent tuberculosis or without tuberculosis infection. Some clones in this sample may be carry-over from other donors' samples.

The chain combines TRBV9 with TRBJ2-2, with D hard to call. V shed 4 bases and J shed 7 bases, with 14 bases lying between them. The CDR3 is 14 residues long. The V gene's germline CDR1 is SGDLS and CDR2 YYNGEE. Here the CDR3 reads CASSPEVSIGELFF. CDR3 in DNA: TGTGCCAGCAGCCCAGAGGTTTCGATCGGGGAGCTGTTTTTT.

The CDR3 spells CAIRRQGPTQSYEQYF. DNA of the CDR3: TGTGCCATCAGACGACAGGGGCCAACCCAGTCCTACGAGCAGTACTTC. The chain uses TRBV10-3 and TRBJ2-7; 8 nucleotides agree with TRBD1. This CDR3 has 16 residues. Germline trimming cut 6 bases from V and 1 base from J; bases unmatched to any gene: 11. Germline V gene lookup returns CDR1 ENHRY and CDR2 SYGVKD.